Below, 9 T cell receptor beta chains from the same sample are listed, as sequenced in a study of identical twins' blood T cells. TCRdb analysed the 5' RACE reads with MiXCR anew, one entry per CDR3 protein. The top ten clones hold 5.5% to 6.5% of a sample with hundreds of thousands of distinct CDR3 sequences, about 28% of them seen once. The sequenced material came from PBMCs. All receptors come from a woman aged 18 to 55 in good health.

This rearrangement joins TRBV20-1 to TRBJ1-5; unclear D gene. Germline CDR1 reads DFQATT; CDR2 reads SNEGSKA (reference sequence). Trimming left V 4 bases short and J 4 bases short, with 8 bases between. The CDR3 totals 12 residues. The CDR3 region is CSAKFQNQPQHF. As DNA, the CDR3 is TGCAGTGCTAAGTTTCAGAATCAGCCCCAGCATTTT.

In its sample, this clonotype was seen once. A much larger clone differs by one base, so this may be a read error. The gene calls are TRBV6-5 and TRBJ2-1, with D perhaps assigned TRBD1 or TRBD2 (5 bases each). From germline, CDR1 is MNHEY and CDR2 SVGAGI. CDR3 length equals 14 residues. In DNA, the CDR3 is TGTGCCAGCATTTACTCGAATGGGGGTAATGAGCAGTTCTTC. Its protein is CASIYSNGGNEQFF.

This clonotype has a handful of counts. The chain employs TRBV7-8 and TRBJ1-6; D is perhaps TRBD1 (5 bases). CDR1 is SGHVS and CDR2 is FQNEAQ in the germline V gene. CDR3 size: 14 residues. V was shortened by 3 bases and J by 8 bases, with 11 bases between the two germline ends. CDR3 region: CASSFSGIYSPLHF. The CDR3 DNA follows: TGTGCCAGCAGCTTTTCAGGGATCTATTCACCCCTCCACTTT.

A few counts support this clonotype. The rearrangement uses TRBV28 and TRBJ2-1; perhaps TRBD1 as D (5 bases). Trimming stripped 8 bases from V and 5 bases from J, with 10 bases between. The CDR3 length is 12 residues. Germline V gene lookup returns CDR1 MDHEN and CDR2 SYDVKM. DNA of the CDR3: TGTGCCAGCGAAGGGGTAAACAATGAGCAGTTCTTC. It yields the protein CASEGVNNEQFF. The whole variable domain, filled in from reference TRBV28 and TRBJ2-1, reads DVKVTQSSRYLVKRTGEKVFLECVQDMDHENMFWYRQDPGLGLRLIYFSYDVKMKEKGDIPEGYSVSREKKERFSLILESASTNQTSMYLCASEGVNNEQFFGPGTRLTVL.

This clonotype was counted many times. At one boundary the junction diverges from the germline segment, which might be a read error. The rearrangement uses TRBV7-7 and TRBJ2-5; D is perhaps TRBD1 or TRBD2 (5 bases each). The CDR3 loop spans 13 amino acids. Germline V lookup: CDR1 SSHAT, CDR2 FNYEAQ (reference sequence). As DNA, the CDR3 is TGTGCTAGCAGCGTGGGACCCCAAGAGACCCAGTACTTC. It encodes CASSVGPQETQYF.

The chain has TRBV2 and TRBJ1-2; tentative D call: TRBD1 (6 bases). V lost 6 bases and J 8 bases, leaving 22 bases between the germline ends. Germline CDR1 and CDR2: SNHLY and FYNNEI. The CDR3 extends over 15 amino acids. This chain's CDR3 is CASRALPTGTGGYTF. CDR3 DNA sequence: TGTGCCAGCAGGGCCCTTCCAACAGGGACGGGCGGCTACACCTTC.

This clonotype occurred a few times. The chain joins TRBV2 to TRBJ1-2; D is perhaps TRBD1 (5 bases). Trimming shortened V by 6 bases and J by 5 bases, and 7 bases separated the two germline ends. The CDR3 sequence is 11 residues long. Looked up from germline, CDR1 is SNHLY and CDR2 is FYNNEI. The CDR3 nucleotides are TGTGCCAGCAGACGACAGTATGGCTACACCTTC. It specifies CASRRQYGYTF.

Points on this clonotype: Being one base from a much bigger clone, this may be a read error. The chain links TRBV29-1 to TRBJ1-1, with 7 bases that match TRBD1. This CDR3 has 13 residues. Germline assignment: CDR1 SQVTM and CDR2 ANQGSEA. The CDR3: CNSWAGGNTEAFF. CDR3 bases: TGCAACTCGTGGGCAGGGGGAAACACTGAAGCTTTCTTT.

The CDR3 region has the DNA TGTGCCAGCAGCCCCGGACAGGGGACGTATAATTCACCCCTCCACTTT. This gives the protein CASSPGQGTYNSPLHF. V usage is TRBV7-8 and J usage is TRBJ1-6, with TRBD1 matching over 9 bases. The germline V gene has CDR1 SGHVS and CDR2 FQNEAQ. The CDR3 covers 16 residues. J was trimmed by 4 bases and V by 5 bases; bases with no gene match: 6.